This T cell receptor beta chain was retrieved from a study of blood T cell repertoires in COVID-19. As for the study in general: The samples span acute and convalescent COVID-19 from the United States, Italy and Spain.

TCRdb's table, derived via immunoSEQ multiplex PCR, lists solely in-frame clones and lacks some. This sample has roughly 33,000 clones, with 90% to 95% found just once. J was trimmed by 1 base and V by 0 bases; bases with no gene match: 7. Germline V lookup: CDR1 LGHDT, CDR2 YNNKEL (reference sequence). The CDR3 contains 17 residues. The clonotype originates from a human donor in a cohort sampled during active COVID-19. The sequenced sample was peripheral blood. This rearrangement joins TRBV3-1 (or the pseudogene TRBV3-2) to TRBJ2-5, with 8 bases matching TRBD2. The CDR3 here is CASSQEQRELFQETQYF. In DNA form, the CDR3 reads TGTGCCAGCAGCCAAGAACAGCGGGAGCTCTTCCAAGAGACCCAGTACTTC.